This entry lists 20 T cell receptor beta chains sequenced from one sample in a study of T cell changes during pregnancy in multiple sclerosis. Some clones are missing from TCRdb's copy, which holds only in-frame ones; the method was immunoSEQ multiplex PCR. The sample lists some 46,000 clones, 80% to 95% occurring once. Sequencing was performed on peripheral blood, taken in the third trimester of pregnancy. These TCRs come from a female donor with multiple sclerosis, enrolled in a pregnancy study.

This chain joins TRBV5-5 and TRBJ2-6, with TRBD1 matching 7 bases. Germline V gives CDR1 SGHKS, CDR2 YYEKEE (reference sequence). The CDR3 has 19 residues. Trimming took 4 bases from V and 0 from J; bases not matched to a gene: 13. The CDR3, as DNA: TGTGCCAGCAGCCCGACAGGGAATGTATTCGTCTCTGGGGCCAACGTCCTGACTTTC. This sequence encodes CASSPTGNVFVSGANVLTF.

The V call is TRBV19, the J call TRBJ2-1; weak D call: TRBD2 (7 bases). V gave up 5 bases and J gave up 5 bases, with 22 bases separating them. From germline, CDR1 is LNHDA and CDR2 SQIVND (reference sequence). The CDR3 contains 17 residues. The DNA for the CDR3 is TGTGCCAGTAGTCCCCGGGGGCTGCCCAGCGGGGACAATGAGCAGTTCTTC. Translating it yields CASSPRGLPSGDNEQFF.

In this sample, this clone turned up once. The chain employs TRBV9 and TRBJ2-3, with D perhaps TRBD2 (5 bases). V shed 0 bases and J shed 4 bases, with 12 bases lying between them. Germline values: CDR1 SGDLS, CDR2 YYNGEE. This CDR3 spans 15 amino acids. CDR3 bases: TGTGCCAGCAGCGTAGTGGGGATGGGAGCAGATACGCAGTATTTT. Translated: CASSVVGMGADTQYF.

This chain links TRBV2 with TRBJ2-1; D possibly corresponds to TRBD1 (5 bases). There are 14 residues in the CDR3. V was cut by 6 bases and J by 3 bases, with 12 bases left in between. Germline V gene data show CDR1 as SNHLY and CDR2 as FYNNEI. The chain's CDR3 is CASSLRQYYNEQFF. CDR3 nucleotides: TGTGCCAGCAGCCTAAGACAGTACTACAATGAGCAGTTCTTC.

The V and J genes are TRBV19 and TRBJ2-5; 14 nucleotides agree with TRBD2. There are 17 residues in the CDR3. Germline CDR1 and CDR2: LNHDA and SQIVND (reference sequence). V was clipped by 6 bases and J by 0 bases; unmatched bases: 6. CDR3: CASRTTSGRANQETQYF. CDR3 nucleotides: TGTGCCAGTAGGACGACTAGCGGGAGGGCGAACCAAGAGACCCAGTACTTC.

The chain uses TRBV10-2 and TRBJ2-3; TRBD2 matches at 7 bases. V gave up 4 bases and J gave up 3 bases; unmatched junction bases: 7. Germline V gives CDR1 WSHSY, CDR2 SAAADI. The CDR3 length is 15 residues. The DNA of the CDR3 is TGCGCCAGCAGTGGGAGCGGGATGACAACAGATACGCAGTATTTT. This gives the protein CASSGSGMTTDTQYF.

The gene calls are TRBV29-1 and TRBJ2-4, with D maybe TRBD1 (6 bases). Trimming took 2 bases from V and 12 from J, leaving 14 bases between them. The CDR3 consists of 12 residues. In germline, CDR1 is SQVTM, CDR2 ANQGSEA. The CDR3 DNA reads as TGCAGCGTTGAAAGGGGCAGGGGACGTCAGTACTTC. It specifies CSVERGRGRQYF.

The chain combines TRBV6-4 with TRBJ1-5; TRBD1 agrees at 10 bases. The CDR3 spans 19 residues. The V gene's germline CDR1 is MRHNA and CDR2 SNTAGT. V shed 2 bases and J 5 bases; nucleotides not matched to a gene: 15. The CDR3 loop reads CASSDVDGTGDKQDQPQHF. The CDR3 DNA reads as TGTGCCAGCAGTGACGTCGATGGGACAGGGGACAAACAAGATCAGCCCCAGCATTTT.

This rearrangement joins TRBV19 to TRBJ1-5, with D possibly matching TRBD1 (6 bases). This CDR3 spans 15 amino acids. V was pared by 6 bases and J by 0 bases, with 12 bases between. Germline V gene sequence: CDR1 LNHDA, CDR2 SQIVND (reference sequence). The CDR3 spells CASSPQGYSNQPQHF. CDR3 in DNA: TGTGCCAGTAGCCCACAGGGATATAGCAATCAGCCCCAGCATTTT.

The chain employs TRBV7-2 and TRBJ2-3, with TRBD2 as a possible D gene (6 bases). The germline V and J ends were trimmed by 5 bases and 6 bases, with 15 bases remaining between them. Germline CDR1 reads SGHTA; CDR2 reads FQGNSA. The CDR3 is made up of 14 amino acids. In DNA, the CDR3 is TGTGCCAGCAGCCCTGGGGGAGGCGGGGATACGCAGTATTTT. This encodes CASSPGGGGDTQYF.

The chain recombines TRBV11-2 with TRBJ1-2, with a tentative D call TRBD1 (5 bases). Germline V gene sequence: CDR1 SGHAT, CDR2 FQNNGV. The CDR3 is 13 residues long. V lost 6 bases and J 4 bases, leaving 12 bases between the germline ends. The CDR3 region is CASSFGTTYGYTF. Here the CDR3 DNA reads TGTGCCAGCAGTTTCGGGACTACCTATGGCTACACCTTC.

V is TRBV30 and J is TRBJ2-2; weak D call: TRBD2 (6 bases). V lost 1 base to trimming and J lost 4 bases, with 13 bases between them. From germline, CDR1 is GTSNPN and CDR2 SVGIG (reference sequence). CDR3 length: 15 amino acids. The CDR3 here is CAWSGGESVTGELFF. For the CDR3, the DNA is TGTGCCTGGAGTGGCGGGGAGTCCGTCACCGGGGAGCTGTTTTTT.

This chain connects TRBV30 to TRBJ2-2; D gene unclear. This CDR3 region has 15 residues. Per the germline V gene, CDR1 is GTSNPN and CDR2 is SVGIG (reference sequence). V was pared by 1 base and J by 3 bases, with 12 bases between. The CDR3: CAWSDVHKDTGELFF. CDR3 nucleotide sequence: TGTGCCTGGAGTGACGTCCACAAAGACACCGGGGAGCTGTTTTTT. Full variable domain (rest looked up from reference TRBV30 and TRBJ2-2): SQTIHQWPATLVQPVGSPLSLECTVEGTSNPNLYWYRQAAGRGLQLLFYSVGIGQISSEVPQNLSASRPQDRQFILSSKKLLLSDSGFYLCAWSDVHKDTGELFFGEGSRLTVL.

The J gene is TRBJ1-4, the V gene TRBV7-2; TRBD1 matches 7 bases. Germline trimming cut 1 base from V and 8 bases from J; bases unmatched to any gene: 4. This CDR3 spans 14 amino acids. Germline V gene lookup returns CDR1 SGHTA and CDR2 FQGNSA. This CDR3 reads CASSLESGGEKLFF. The DNA of the CDR3 is TGTGCCAGCAGCTTAGAATCAGGGGGGGAAAAACTGTTTTTT.

CDR3 amino acids: CASSRGQGLFREQYF. The CDR3 DNA reads as TGTGCCAGCAGCCGGGGACAGGGACTTTTTAGGGAGCAGTACTTC. The V and J genes are TRBV7-9 and TRBJ2-7, with TRBD1 identical over 9 bases. Looked up from germline, CDR1 is SEHNR and CDR2 is FQNEAQ (reference sequence). Germline trimming cut 5 bases from V and 7 bases from J; bases unmatched to any gene: 12. The CDR3 runs to 15 residues. Combining the CDR3 with reference TRBV7-9 and TRBJ2-7 gives the whole variable domain DTGVSQNPRHKITKRGQNVTFRCDPISEHNRLYWYRQTLGQGPEFLTYFQNEAQLEKSRLLSDRFSAERPKGSFSTLEIQRTEQGDSAMYLCASSRGQGLFREQYFGPGTRLTVT.

The rearrangement joins TRBV6-4 to TRBJ2-3; 10 bases fit TRBD2. This CDR3 contains 15 residues. J was trimmed by 3 bases and V by 1 base; bases with no gene match: 1. The germline V gene encodes CDR1 MRHNA and CDR2 SNTAGT. The DNA for the CDR3 is TGTGCCAGCAGTGACTTGGGACTAGCGACAGATACGCAGTATTTT. Translated: CASSDLGLATDTQYF.

The sample holds one count of this clone. This rearrangement joins TRBV28 to TRBJ1-2; D unresolved. This CDR3 contains 11 residues. CDR1 and CDR2 from the germline V gene are MDHEN and SYDVKM. The V and J ends lost 11 bases and 3 bases respectively, with 10 bases between them. CDR3: CAFGTDYGYTF. The CDR3 DNA reads as TGTGCCTTCGGTACCGACTATGGCTACACCTTC.

The chain links TRBV9 to TRBJ2-2; 10 nucleotides agree with TRBD1. Germline V CDR1 and CDR2: SGDLS, YYNGEE. V lost 0 bases, J lost 5 bases, and 4 bases stayed unmatched. This CDR3 region has 16 residues. CDR3 in DNA: TGTGCCAGCAGCGTAGGCAGGACAGGGGGTACCGGGGAGCTGTTTTTT. Encoded protein: CASSVGRTGGTGELFF.

The gene calls are TRBV20-1 and TRBJ1-2, with 7 bases aligning to TRBD1. V dropped 6 bases and J dropped 4; count of bases not matched to a gene: 2. The CDR3 totals 11 residues. The germline V gene encodes CDR1 DFQATT and CDR2 SNEGSKA (reference sequence). The CDR3 region is CSARGPYGYTF. CDR3 DNA: TGCAGTGCGAGGGGGCCCTATGGCTACACCTTC.

The chain links TRBV25-1 to TRBJ1-4, with D possibly being TRBD1 (6 bases). With 3 bases removed from V and 2 bases from J, the gap between germline ends came to 16 bases. This CDR3 is built from 17 residues. Germline V gene sequence: CDR1 MGHDK, CDR2 SYGVNS. As DNA, the CDR3 is TGTGCCAGCAGTGAGGGGGCTGACAGCGCGACTAATGAAAAACTGTTTTTT. Translation gives CASSEGADSATNEKLFF.